The sample holds a few counts of the clone carrying this T cell receptor (beta chain). The CDR3 contains 14 residues. Germline CDR1 KGHDR, CDR2 SFDVKD. The ends lost 9 bases at V and 5 bases at J; junction bases unmatched: 5. The library targeted TCRbeta and was prepared with unique molecular identifiers. TCRdb re-called the PCR reads through MiXCR, storing one row per CDR3 protein. This sample has roughly 310,000 distinct CDR3 sequences, with approximately 23% found just once. These data are taken from a study of T-cell reconstitution after alpha-beta-depleted transplantation in children. This sequence joins TRBV24-1 and TRBJ2-1, with 11 bases lining up with TRBD2. The input for sequencing was PBMCs, mostly from graft donor cells, taken 180 days after TCRalphabeta/CD19-depleted stem cell transplant. The TCR was taken from a male patient between 10 and 17 years old who had a stem cell transplant for acute lymphoblastic leukemia, so the T cells may come from the graft donor. The CDR3 spells CATPGTSGNNEQFF. The DNA of the CDR3 is TGTGCCACCCCTGGGACTAGCGGTAACAATGAGCAGTTCTTC.